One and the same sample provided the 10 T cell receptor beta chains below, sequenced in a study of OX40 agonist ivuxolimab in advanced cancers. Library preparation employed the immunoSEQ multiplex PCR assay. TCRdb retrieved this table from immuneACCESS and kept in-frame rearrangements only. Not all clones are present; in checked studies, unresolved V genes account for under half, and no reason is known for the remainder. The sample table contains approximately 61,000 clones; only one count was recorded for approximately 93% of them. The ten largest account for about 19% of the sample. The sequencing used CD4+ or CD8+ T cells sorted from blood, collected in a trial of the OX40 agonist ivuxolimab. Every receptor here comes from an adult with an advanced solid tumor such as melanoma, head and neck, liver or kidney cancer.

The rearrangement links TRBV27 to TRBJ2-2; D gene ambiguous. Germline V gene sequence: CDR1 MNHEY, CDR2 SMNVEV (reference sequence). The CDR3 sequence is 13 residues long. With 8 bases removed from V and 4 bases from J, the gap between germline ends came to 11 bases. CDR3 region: CASGSFSTGELFF. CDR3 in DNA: TGTGCCAGCGGTAGCTTTAGCACCGGGGAGCTGTTTTTT.

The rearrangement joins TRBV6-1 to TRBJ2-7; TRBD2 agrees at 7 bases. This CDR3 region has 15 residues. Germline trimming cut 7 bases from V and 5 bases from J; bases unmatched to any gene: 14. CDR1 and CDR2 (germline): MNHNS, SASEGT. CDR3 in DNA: TGTGCCAGCACCCGCCGGCTTAGTGGGAGGGACGAGCAGTACTTC. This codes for CASTRRLSGRDEQYF.

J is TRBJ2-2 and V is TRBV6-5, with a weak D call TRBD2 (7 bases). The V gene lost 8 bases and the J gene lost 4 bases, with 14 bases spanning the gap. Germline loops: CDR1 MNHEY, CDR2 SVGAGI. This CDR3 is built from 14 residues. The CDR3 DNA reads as TGTGCCAGCGGGGGGGCAGAGGGCACCGGGGAGCTGTTTTTT. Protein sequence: CASGGAEGTGELFF.

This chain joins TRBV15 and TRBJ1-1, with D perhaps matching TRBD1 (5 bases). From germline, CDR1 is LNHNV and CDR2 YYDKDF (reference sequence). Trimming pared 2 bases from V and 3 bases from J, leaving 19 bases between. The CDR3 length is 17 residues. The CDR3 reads CATSRKASAGRDTEAFF. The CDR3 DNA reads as TGTGCCACCAGCAGAAAAGCTTCGGCAGGGAGAGACACTGAAGCTTTCTTT.

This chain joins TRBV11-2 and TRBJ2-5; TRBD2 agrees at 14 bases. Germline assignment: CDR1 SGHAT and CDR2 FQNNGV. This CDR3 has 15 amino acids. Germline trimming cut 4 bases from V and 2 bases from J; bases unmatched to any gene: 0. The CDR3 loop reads CASSWTSGGQETQYF. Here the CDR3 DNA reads TGTGCCAGCAGCTGGACTAGCGGGGGGCAAGAGACCCAGTACTTC.

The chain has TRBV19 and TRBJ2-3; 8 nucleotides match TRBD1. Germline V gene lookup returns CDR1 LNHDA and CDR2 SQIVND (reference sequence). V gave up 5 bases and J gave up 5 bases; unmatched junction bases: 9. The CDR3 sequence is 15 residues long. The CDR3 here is CASSLRTGRRDTQYF. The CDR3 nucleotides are TGTGCCAGTAGTCTTCGGACAGGGAGGAGAGATACGCAGTATTTT.

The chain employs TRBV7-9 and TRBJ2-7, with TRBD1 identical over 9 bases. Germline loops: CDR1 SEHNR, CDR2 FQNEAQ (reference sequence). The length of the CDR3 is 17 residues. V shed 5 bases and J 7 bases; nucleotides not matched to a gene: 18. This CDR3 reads CASSDAYRGRVSGEQYF. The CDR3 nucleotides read TGTGCCAGCAGCGATGCGTACAGGGGGCGGGTGTCGGGTGAGCAGTACTTC.

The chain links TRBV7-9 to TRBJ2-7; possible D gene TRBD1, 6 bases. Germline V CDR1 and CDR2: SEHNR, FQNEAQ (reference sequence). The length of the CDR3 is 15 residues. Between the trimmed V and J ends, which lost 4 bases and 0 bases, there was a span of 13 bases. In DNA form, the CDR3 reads TGTGCCAGCAGCTCCCCAGGGGAAAGCTCCTACGAGCAGTACTTC. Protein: CASSSPGESSYEQYF.

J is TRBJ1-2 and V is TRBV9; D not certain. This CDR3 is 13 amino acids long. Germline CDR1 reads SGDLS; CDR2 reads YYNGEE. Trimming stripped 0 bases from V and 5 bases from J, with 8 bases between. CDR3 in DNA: TGTGCCAGCAGCGTAGGGGAACCGTATGGCTACACCTTC. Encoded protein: CASSVGEPYGYTF.

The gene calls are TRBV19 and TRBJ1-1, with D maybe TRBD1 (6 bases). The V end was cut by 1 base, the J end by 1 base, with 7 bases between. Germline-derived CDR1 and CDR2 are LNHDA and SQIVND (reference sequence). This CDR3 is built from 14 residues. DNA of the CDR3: TGTGCCAGTAGTATAGGGACAGAGAACACTGAAGCTTTCTTT. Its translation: CASSIGTENTEAFF.